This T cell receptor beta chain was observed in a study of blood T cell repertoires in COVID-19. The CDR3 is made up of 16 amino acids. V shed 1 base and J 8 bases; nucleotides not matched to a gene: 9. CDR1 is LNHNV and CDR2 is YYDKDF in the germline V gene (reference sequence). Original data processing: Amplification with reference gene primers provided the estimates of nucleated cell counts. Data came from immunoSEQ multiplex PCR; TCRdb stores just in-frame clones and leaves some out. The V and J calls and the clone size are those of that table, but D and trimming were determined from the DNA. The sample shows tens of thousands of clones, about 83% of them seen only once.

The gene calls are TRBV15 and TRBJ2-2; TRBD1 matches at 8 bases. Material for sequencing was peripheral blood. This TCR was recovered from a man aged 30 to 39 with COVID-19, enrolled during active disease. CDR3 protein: CATSRGETGAGGELFF. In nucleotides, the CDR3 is TGTGCCACCAGCAGAGGCGAGACAGGGGCTGGGGGGGAGCTGTTTTTT.